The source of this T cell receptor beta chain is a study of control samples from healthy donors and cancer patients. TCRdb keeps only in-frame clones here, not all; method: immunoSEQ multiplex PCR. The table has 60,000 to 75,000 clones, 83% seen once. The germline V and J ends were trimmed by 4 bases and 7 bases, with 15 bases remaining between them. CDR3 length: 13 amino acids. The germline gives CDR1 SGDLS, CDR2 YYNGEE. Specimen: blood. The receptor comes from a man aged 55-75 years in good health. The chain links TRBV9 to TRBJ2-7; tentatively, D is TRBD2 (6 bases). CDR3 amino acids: CASSRGTFGEQYF. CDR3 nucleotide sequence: TGTGCCAGCAGCAGAGGGACTTTCGGGGAGCAGTACTTC.